Listed here are 13 T cell receptor beta chains from one sample, sequenced in a study of cytomegalovirus exposure and HLA in healthy donors. Primers: 60 Vbeta forward and 13 Jbeta reverse. Using immunoSEQ multiplex PCR, the repertoire was profiled, and TCRdb retains in-frame clones only, with some absent. This sample has under 170,000 clones, with approximately 60% found just once. Sequencing was carried out using PBMCs. These TCRs come from a woman aged 55-69 years in good health and CMV-seropositive.

This clone has just a few counts. The chain employs TRBV9 and TRBJ2-1; TRBD2 aligns across 11 bases. CDR3 length: 15 amino acids. V lost 6 bases, J lost 2 bases, and 4 bases stayed unmatched. Looked up from germline, CDR1 is SGDLS and CDR2 is YYNGEE. The CDR3 region has the DNA TGTGCCAGCACCGGGACTAGCGGAGCCTACAATGAGCAGTTCTTC. This sequence encodes CASTGTSGAYNEQFF.

This clone is a singleton in its sample. This sequence joins TRBV30 and TRBJ2-7, with D tentatively TRBD1 (8 bases). The CDR3 is made up of 13 amino acids. From germline, CDR1 is GTSNPN and CDR2 SVGIG (reference sequence). Trimming stripped 0 bases from V and 7 bases from J, with 13 bases between. In nucleotides, the CDR3 is TGTGCCTGGAGTGTGGGAGGGACAGGTGAGCAGTACTTC. Translated: CAWSVGGTGEQYF.

The J gene is TRBJ2-1, the V gene TRBV7-2; 8 nucleotides agree with TRBD2. The germline gives CDR1 SGHTA, CDR2 FQGNSA. The CDR3 spans 15 residues. Trimming removed 7 bases from V and 7 bases from J; junction bases left unmatched: 12. CDR3 protein: CASKHGRAKGNEQFF. CDR3 bases: TGTGCCAGCAAACACGGGAGGGCCAAGGGAAATGAGCAGTTCTTC.

V usage is TRBV15 and J usage is TRBJ1-2; 9 bases align to TRBD1. This CDR3 has 14 residues. Germline V gene lookup returns CDR1 LNHNV and CDR2 YYDKDF (reference sequence). Unmatched junction bases numbered 9, after V lost 5 bases and J lost 8 bases. The CDR3 here is CATSRDRDSGGYTF. In nucleotides, the CDR3 is TGTGCCACCAGCCGGGACAGGGACTCGGGAGGCTACACCTTC.

In DNA, the CDR3 is TGTGCCAGTAGGAAGGGTTCAGGGGGCAATCAGCCCCAGCATTTT. This codes for CASRKGSGGNQPQHF. The chain links TRBV19 to TRBJ1-5; D may be TRBD1 (6 bases). CDR1 LNHDA and CDR2 SQIVND come from the germline V gene (reference sequence). CDR3 length equals 15 residues. Trimming removed 6 bases from V and 2 bases from J, with 14 bases in between.

The rearrangement uses TRBV27 and TRBJ2-1; 11 nucleotides agree with TRBD2. This CDR3 has 16 amino acids. The V segment lost 6 bases and the J segment 7 bases; nucleotides outside the gene matches: 11. Germline V gene sequence: CDR1 MNHEY, CDR2 SMNVEV (reference sequence). The CDR3: CASSSWGVAGGNEQFF. In DNA form, the CDR3 reads TGTGCCAGCAGCTCTTGGGGGGTAGCGGGGGGGAATGAGCAGTTCTTC.

The table lists this clone with a few counts. This chain connects TRBV28 to TRBJ2-5; 13 bases are shared with TRBD2. Trimming cost V 5 bases and J 1 base; bases outside gene matches: 10. Germline values: CDR1 MDHEN, CDR2 SYDVKM. This CDR3 is built from 18 residues. The CDR3 here is CASSVGLAGLGGQETQYF. The CDR3 DNA reads TGTGCCAGCAGTGTGGGACTAGCGGGACTAGGGGGCCAAGAGACCCAGTACTTC.

The DNA for the CDR3 is TGTGCCAGCAGCCAAGATTATCCGGGAACTAATGAAAAACTGTTTTTT. This sequence encodes CASSQDYPGTNEKLFF. V is TRBV4-2 and J is TRBJ1-4; D is unresolved. The CDR3 has 16 amino acids. The V end lost 0 bases, the J end lost 1 base, and 9 bases lay between the germline ends. Germline-derived CDR1 and CDR2 are LGHNA and YNFKEQ.

The V gene is TRBV5-1, the J gene TRBJ2-5, with D perhaps TRBD2 (6 bases). V gave up 4 bases and J gave up 5 bases, with 15 bases separating them. CDR1 is SGHRS, CDR2 YFSETQ, per germline. The CDR3 contains 14 residues. CDR3 DNA sequence: TGCGCCAGCAGCGCGAAAACAGGAGGGGAGACCCAGTACTTC. It encodes CASSAKTGGETQYF.

The rearrangement joins TRBV19 to TRBJ2-1; 10 positions match TRBD2. CDR3 length equals 14 residues. Germline V lookup: CDR1 LNHDA, CDR2 SQIVND (reference sequence). V lost 7 bases and J lost 3; bases outside the gene matches: 3. The CDR3 reads CASKWTSGYNEQFF. Written as DNA, the CDR3 is TGTGCCAGTAAATGGACTAGCGGCTACAATGAGCAGTTCTTC.

This CDR3 reads CASSLGTDTNSAQYF. The DNA for the CDR3 is TGTGCCAGCAGTCTGGGGACTGACACTAATTCGGCCCAGTACTTC. The V and J genes are TRBV27 and TRBJ2-5, with D perhaps matching TRBD2 (6 bases). The CDR3 sequence is 15 residues long. V was clipped by 5 bases and J by 9 bases, with 22 bases between them. CDR1 and CDR2 from the germline V gene are MNHEY and SMNVEV (reference sequence).

The chain couples TRBV25-1 to TRBJ1-2; D is possibly TRBD1 (6 bases). The CDR3 has 14 residues. Looked up from germline, CDR1 is MGHDK and CDR2 is SYGVNS. Deletions cut 6 bases from V and 4 bases from J, with 15 bases between. The CDR3 reads CASSEVGAGYGYTF. As DNA, the CDR3 is TGTGCCAGCAGCGAAGTGGGGGCGGGCTATGGCTACACCTTC.

This clone was detected once. The chain is built from TRBV25-1 and TRBJ1-6, with 8 bases matching TRBD1. Trimming took 2 bases from V and 7 from J; bases not matched to a gene: 13. Germline values: CDR1 MGHDK, CDR2 SYGVNS. The CDR3 is 18 residues long. DNA for the CDR3: TGTGCCAGCAGTGAACCGTCCGGGACAGGAGGTGGGAATTCACCCCTCCACTTT. Amino acids: CASSEPSGTGGGNSPLHF. Filled out from reference TRBV25-1 and TRBJ1-6, the complete variable domain reads EADIYQTPRYLVIGTGKKITLECSQTMGHDKMYWYQQDPGMELHLIHYSYGVNSTEKGDLSSESTVSRIRTEHFPLTLESARPSHTSQYLCASSEPSGTGGGNSPLHFGNGTRLTVT.